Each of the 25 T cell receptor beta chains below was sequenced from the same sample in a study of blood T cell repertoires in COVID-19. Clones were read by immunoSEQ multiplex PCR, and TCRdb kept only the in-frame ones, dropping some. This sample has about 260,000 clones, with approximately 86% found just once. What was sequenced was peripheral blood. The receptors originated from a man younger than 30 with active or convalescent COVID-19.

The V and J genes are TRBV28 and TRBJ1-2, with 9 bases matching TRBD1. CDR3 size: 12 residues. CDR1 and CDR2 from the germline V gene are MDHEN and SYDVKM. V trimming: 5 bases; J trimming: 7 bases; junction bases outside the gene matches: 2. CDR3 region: CASSDRGGGYTF. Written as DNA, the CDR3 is TGTGCCAGCAGTGACAGGGGGGGTGGCTACACCTTC.

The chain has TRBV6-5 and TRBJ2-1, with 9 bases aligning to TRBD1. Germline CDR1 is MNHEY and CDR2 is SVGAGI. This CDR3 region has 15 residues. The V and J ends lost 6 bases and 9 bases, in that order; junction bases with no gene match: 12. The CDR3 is CASRIPGQGGAEQFF. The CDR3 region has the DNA TGTGCCAGCAGGATCCCGGGACAGGGAGGGGCTGAGCAGTTCTTC.

CDR3 sequence reads: CASSLFQGALNTEAFF. As DNA, the CDR3 is TGTGCCAGCAGTTTATTCCAGGGTGCCCTGAACACTGAAGCTTTCTTT. The V gene is TRBV27, the J gene TRBJ1-1; D is possibly TRBD1 (5 bases). Between the trimmed V and J ends, which lost 1 base and 0 bases, there was a span of 12 bases. Per germline, CDR1 MNHEY and CDR2 SMNVEV (reference sequence). There are 16 residues in the CDR3.

This CDR3 is CATQGQLNTEAFF. CDR3 DNA sequence: TGTGCCACCCAGGGACAGTTGAACACTGAAGCTTTCTTT. The V and J genes are TRBV24-1 and TRBJ1-1, with 7 bases identical to TRBD1. CDR3 size: 13 residues. CDR1 is KGHDR and CDR2 is SFDVKD in the germline V gene. V was pared by 9 bases and J by 0 bases, with 3 bases of the junction left unmatched.

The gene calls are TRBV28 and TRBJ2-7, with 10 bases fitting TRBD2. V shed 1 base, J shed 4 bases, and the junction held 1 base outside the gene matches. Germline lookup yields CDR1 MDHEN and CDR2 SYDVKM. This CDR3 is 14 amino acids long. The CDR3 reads CASSLSSGGYEQYF. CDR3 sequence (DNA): TGTGCCAGCAGTTTATCTAGCGGGGGATACGAGCAGTACTTC.

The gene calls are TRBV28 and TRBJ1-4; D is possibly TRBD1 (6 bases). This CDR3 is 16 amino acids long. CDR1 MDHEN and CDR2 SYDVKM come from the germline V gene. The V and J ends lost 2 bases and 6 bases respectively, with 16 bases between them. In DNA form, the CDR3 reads TGTGCCAGCAGTTTAATCTCACTGACAGGAGATGAAAAACTGTTTTTT. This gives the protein CASSLISLTGDEKLFF. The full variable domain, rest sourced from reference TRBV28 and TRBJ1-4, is DVKVTQSSRYLVKRTGEKVFLECVQDMDHENMFWYRQDPGLGLRLIYFSYDVKMKEKGDIPEGYSVSREKKERFSLILESASTNQTSMYLCASSLISLTGDEKLFFGSGTQLSVL.

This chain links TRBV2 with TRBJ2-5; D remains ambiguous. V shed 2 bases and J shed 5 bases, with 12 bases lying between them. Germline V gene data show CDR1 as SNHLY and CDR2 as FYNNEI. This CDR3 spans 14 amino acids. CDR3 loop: CASSEMRRLETQYF. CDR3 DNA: TGTGCCAGCAGTGAAATGAGGAGACTGGAGACCCAGTACTTC.

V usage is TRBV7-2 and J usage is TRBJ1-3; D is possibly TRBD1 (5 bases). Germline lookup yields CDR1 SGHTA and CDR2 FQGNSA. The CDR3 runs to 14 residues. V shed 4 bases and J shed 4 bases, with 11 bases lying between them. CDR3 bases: TGTGCCAGCAGCTACGACAGCAGAGGAAACACCATATATTTT. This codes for CASSYDSRGNTIYF.

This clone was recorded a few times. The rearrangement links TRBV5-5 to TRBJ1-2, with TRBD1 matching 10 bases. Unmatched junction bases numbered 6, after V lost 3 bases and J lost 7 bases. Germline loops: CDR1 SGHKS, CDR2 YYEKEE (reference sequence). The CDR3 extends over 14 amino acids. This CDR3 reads CASSWEGQGVGYTF. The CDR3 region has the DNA TGTGCCAGCAGCTGGGAAGGACAGGGGGTTGGCTACACCTTC.

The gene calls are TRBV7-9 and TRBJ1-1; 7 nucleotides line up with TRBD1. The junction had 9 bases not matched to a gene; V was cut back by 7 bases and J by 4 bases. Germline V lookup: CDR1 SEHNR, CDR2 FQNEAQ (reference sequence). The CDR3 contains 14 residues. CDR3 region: CASNTLGTVTEAFF. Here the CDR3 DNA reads TGTGCCAGCAACACCCTAGGGACAGTCACTGAAGCTTTCTTT.

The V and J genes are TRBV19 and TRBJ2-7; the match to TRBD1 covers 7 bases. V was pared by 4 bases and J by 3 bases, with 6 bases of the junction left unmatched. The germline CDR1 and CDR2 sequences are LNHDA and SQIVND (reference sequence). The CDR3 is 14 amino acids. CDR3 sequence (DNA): TGTGCCAGTAGTAACCCCGGGACAGACTACGAGCAGTACTTC. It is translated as CASSNPGTDYEQYF.

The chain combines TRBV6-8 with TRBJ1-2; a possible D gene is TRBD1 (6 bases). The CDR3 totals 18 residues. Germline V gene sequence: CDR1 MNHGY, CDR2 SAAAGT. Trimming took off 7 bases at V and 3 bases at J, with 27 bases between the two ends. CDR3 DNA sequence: TGTGCCAGCAACTCCACAGGGTTGTTAGTTTTATGGGACTATGGCTACACCTTC. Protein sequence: CASNSTGLLVLWDYGYTF.

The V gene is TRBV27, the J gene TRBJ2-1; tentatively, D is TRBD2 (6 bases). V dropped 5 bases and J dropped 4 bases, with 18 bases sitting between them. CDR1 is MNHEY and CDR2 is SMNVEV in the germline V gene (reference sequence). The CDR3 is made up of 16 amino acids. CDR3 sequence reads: CASSRTTSRAYNEQFF. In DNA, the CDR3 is TGTGCCAGCAGTCGGACTACGTCCCGGGCATACAATGAGCAGTTCTTC.

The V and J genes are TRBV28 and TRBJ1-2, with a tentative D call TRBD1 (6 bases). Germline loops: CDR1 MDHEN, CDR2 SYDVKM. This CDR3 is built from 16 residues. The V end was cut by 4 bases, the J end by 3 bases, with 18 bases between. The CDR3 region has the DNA TGTGCCAGCAGTTCCCTCCTTCAGGGGAGCGACTATGGCTACACCTTC. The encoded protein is CASSSLLQGSDYGYTF.

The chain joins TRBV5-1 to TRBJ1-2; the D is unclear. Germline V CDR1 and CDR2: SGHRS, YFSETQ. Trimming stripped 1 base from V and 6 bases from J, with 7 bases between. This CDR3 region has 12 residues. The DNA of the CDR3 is TGCGCCAGCAGCTTGTCGGGGAATGGCTACACCTTC. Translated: CASSLSGNGYTF.

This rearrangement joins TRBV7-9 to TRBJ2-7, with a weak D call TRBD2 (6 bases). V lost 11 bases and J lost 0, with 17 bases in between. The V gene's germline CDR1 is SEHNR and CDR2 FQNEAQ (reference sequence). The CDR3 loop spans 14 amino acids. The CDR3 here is CASSVGTHSYEQYF. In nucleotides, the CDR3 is TGTGCCTCTTCGGTAGGGACTCACTCCTACGAGCAGTACTTC.

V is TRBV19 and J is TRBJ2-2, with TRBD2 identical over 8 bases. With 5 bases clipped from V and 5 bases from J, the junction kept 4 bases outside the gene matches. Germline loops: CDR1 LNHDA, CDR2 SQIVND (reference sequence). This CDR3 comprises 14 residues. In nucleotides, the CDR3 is TGTGCCAGTAGTTTACAGCGGGGGACCGGGGAGCTGTTTTTT. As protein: CASSLQRGTGELFF.

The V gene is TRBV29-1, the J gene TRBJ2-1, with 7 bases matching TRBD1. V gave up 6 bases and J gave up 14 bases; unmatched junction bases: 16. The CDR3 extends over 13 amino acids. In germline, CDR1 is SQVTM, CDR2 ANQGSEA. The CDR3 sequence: CSVLRGNGFFEFF. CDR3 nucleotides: TGCAGCGTCCTCAGGGGGAACGGGTTTTTTGAGTTCTTC.

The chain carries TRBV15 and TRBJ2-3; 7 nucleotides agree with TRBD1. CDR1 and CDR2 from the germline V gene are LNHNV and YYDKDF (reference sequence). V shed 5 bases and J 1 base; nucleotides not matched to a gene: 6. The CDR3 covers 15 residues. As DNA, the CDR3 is TGTGCCACCAGCCTTTATACAGGGGGCACAGATACGCAGTATTTT. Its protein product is CATSLYTGGTDTQYF. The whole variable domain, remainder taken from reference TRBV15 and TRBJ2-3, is DAMVIQNPRYQVTQFGKPVTLSCSQTLNHNVMYWYQQKSSQAPKLLFHYYDKDFNNEADTPDNFQSRRPNTSFCFLDIRSPGLGDTAMYLCATSLYTGGTDTQYFGPGTRLTVL.

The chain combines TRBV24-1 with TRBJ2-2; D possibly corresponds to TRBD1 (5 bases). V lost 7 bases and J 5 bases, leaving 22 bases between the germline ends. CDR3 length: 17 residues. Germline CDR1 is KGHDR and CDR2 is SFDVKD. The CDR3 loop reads CATSGGVFQAGTGELFF. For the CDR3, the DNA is TGTGCCACCAGCGGTGGTGTGTTCCAAGCAGGGACCGGGGAGCTGTTTTTT.

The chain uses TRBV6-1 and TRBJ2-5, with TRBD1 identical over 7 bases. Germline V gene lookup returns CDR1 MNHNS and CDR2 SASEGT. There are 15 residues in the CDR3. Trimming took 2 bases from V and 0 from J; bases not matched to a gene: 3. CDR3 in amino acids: CASSERDRDQETQYF. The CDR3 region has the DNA TGTGCCAGCAGTGAAAGGGACAGAGACCAAGAGACCCAGTACTTC.

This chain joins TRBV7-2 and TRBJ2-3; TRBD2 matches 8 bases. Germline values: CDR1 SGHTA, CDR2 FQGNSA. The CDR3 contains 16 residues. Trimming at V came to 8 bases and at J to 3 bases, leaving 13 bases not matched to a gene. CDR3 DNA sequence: TGTGCCAGCCAGAATGGGGACGGGAGGGCTACAGATACGCAGTATTTT. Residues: CASQNGDGRATDTQYF.

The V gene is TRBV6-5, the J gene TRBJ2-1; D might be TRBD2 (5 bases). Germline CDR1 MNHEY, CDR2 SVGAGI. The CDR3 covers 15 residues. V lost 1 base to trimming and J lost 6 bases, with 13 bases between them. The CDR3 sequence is CASSYFVGAGNEQFF. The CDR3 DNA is TGTGCCAGCAGTTACTTCGTGGGCGCGGGCAATGAGCAGTTCTTC.

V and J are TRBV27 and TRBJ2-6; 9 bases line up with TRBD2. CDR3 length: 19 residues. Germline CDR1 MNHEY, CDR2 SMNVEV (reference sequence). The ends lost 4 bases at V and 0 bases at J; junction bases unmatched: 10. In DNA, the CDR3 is TGTGCCAGCAGTTCCCCAAGACTAGCGGCGAGCTCTGGGGCCAACGTCCTGACTTTC. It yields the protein CASSSPRLAASSGANVLTF.

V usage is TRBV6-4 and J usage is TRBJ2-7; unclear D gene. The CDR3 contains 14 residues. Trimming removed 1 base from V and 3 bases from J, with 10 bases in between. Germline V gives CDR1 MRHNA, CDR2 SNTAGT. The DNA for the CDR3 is TGTGCCAGCAGTGACTACAGAAACCGCTACGAGCAGTACTTC. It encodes CASSDYRNRYEQYF.